This T cell receptor beta chain was captured in a study of T cell changes during pregnancy in multiple sclerosis. This clone was recorded once. V was cut by 1 base and J by 6 bases, with 9 bases left in between. CDR1 and CDR2 from the germline V gene are SGHRS and YFSETQ. This CDR3 has 13 amino acids. Generated by immunoSEQ multiplex PCR, the TCRdb table keeps only in-frame clones and is missing some. Of 40,000 to 50,000 clones listed, 70% to 90% were seen once; the top ten hold approximately 0.61%. The genes are TRBV5-1 and TRBJ2-3; D is undetermined. The sequenced sample was CD4+ T cells from peripheral blood mononuclear cells, obtained in the first trimester of pregnancy. This sequence originates from a female donor with multiple sclerosis, enrolled in a pregnancy study. The CDR3, as DNA: TGCGCCAGCAGCTTGCCCGTACAGGATACGCAGTATTTT. Encoded protein: CASSLPVQDTQYF.